This record concerns one TCR beta chain sequence. Single viable CD3+CD4+CD8-CD45RO+ cells were sorted as the memory CD4+ T cells. Sequencing used immunoSEQ multiplex PCR; TCRdb keeps in-frame clones, though not all of them. The sample has roughly 50,000 clones, about three quarters seen once. This record belongs to a study of memory CD4+ T cells and cytomegalovirus serostatus. Germline lookup yields CDR1 MNHEY and CDR2 SVGAGI. V shed 2 bases and J 3 bases; nucleotides not matched to a gene: 6. CDR3 length: 16 residues. The clonotype comes from an adult in good health and CMV-seronegative. The sample taken for sequencing was memory CD4+ T cells from blood. V usage is TRBV6-5 and J usage is TRBJ1-1, with 10 bases lining up with TRBD1. The CDR3 coding sequence is TGTGCCAGCAGTTACGGACAGGGGGTAGGGTACACTGAAGCTTTCTTT. It yields the protein CASSYGQGVGYTEAFF.